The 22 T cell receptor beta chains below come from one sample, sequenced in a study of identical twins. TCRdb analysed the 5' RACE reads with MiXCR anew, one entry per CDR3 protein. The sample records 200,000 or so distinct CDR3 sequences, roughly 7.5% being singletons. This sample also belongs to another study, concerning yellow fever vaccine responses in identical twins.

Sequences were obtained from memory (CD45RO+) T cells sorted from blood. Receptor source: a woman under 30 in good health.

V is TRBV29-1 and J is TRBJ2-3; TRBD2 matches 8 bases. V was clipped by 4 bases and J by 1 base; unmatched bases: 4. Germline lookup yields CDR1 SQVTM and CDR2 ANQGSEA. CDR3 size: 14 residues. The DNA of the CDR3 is TGCAGCGTTGTGCGGGAGGACGGCACAGATACGCAGTATTTT. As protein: CSVVREDGTDTQYF.

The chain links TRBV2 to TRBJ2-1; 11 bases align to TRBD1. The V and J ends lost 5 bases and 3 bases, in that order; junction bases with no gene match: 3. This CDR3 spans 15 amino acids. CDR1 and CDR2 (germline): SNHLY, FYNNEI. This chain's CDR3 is CASSPGTGGYNEQFF. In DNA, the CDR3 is TGTGCCAGCAGTCCAGGGACAGGGGGCTACAATGAGCAGTTCTTC.

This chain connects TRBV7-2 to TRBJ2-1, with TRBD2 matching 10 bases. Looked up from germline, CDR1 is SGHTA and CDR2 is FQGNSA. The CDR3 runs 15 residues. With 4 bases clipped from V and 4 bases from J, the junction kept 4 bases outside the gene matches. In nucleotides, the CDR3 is TGTGCCAGCAGCTCGGGGACTAGCGCTTACAATGAGCAGTTCTTC. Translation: CASSSGTSAYNEQFF.

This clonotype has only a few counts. This CDR3 is CASSLRASGGVGGTDTQYF. CDR3 DNA sequence: TGTGCCAGCAGCTTACGGGCTAGCGGGGGGGTGGGTGGAACAGATACGCAGTATTTT. The chain combines TRBV7-2 with TRBJ2-3; 12 bases are a match to TRBD2. The trim removed 2 bases at V and 3 bases at J, leaving 12 bases unmatched. The CDR3 is 19 amino acids. Germline V gene lookup returns CDR1 SGHTA and CDR2 FQGNSA.

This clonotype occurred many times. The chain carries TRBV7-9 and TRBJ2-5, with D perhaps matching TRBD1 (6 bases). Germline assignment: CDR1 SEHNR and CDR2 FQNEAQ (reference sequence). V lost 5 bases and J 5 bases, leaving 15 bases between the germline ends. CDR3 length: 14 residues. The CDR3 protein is CASSQQGFVETQYF. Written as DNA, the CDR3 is TGTGCCAGCAGCCAACAGGGTTTCGTGGAGACCCAGTACTTC.

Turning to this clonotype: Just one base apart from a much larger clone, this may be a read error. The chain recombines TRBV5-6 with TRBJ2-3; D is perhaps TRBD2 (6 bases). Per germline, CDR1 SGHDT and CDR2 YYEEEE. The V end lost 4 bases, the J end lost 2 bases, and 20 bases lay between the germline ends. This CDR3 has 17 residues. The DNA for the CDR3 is TGTGCCAGCAGCGTTCAATTGGGGGGTAGAGCCACAGATACGCAGTATTTT. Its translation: CASSVQLGGRATDTQYF.

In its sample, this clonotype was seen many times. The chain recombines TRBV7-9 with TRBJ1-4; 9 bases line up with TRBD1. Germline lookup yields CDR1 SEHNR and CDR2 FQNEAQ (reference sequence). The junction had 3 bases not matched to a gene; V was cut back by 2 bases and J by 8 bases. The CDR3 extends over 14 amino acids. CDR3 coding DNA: TGTGCCAGCAGCTTAATCGGGACAGGGGAAAAACTGTTTTTT. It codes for CASSLIGTGEKLFF.

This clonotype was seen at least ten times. CDR3 nucleotides: TGCAGCGTGGGGGACAGCACAGATACGCAGTATTTT. Protein: CSVGDSTDTQYF. The rearrangement uses TRBV29-1 and TRBJ2-3; tentatively, D is TRBD1 or TRBD2 (5 bases each). Per germline, CDR1 SQVTM and CDR2 ANQGSEA. The CDR3 is made up of 12 amino acids. The V gene lost 6 bases and the J gene lost 0 bases, with 7 bases spanning the gap.

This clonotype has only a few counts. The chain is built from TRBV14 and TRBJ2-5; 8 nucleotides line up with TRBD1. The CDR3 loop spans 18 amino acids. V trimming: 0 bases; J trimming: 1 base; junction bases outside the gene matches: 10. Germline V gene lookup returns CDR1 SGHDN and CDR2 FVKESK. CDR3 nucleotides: TGTGCCAGCAGCCAAGATGGCACCGGGACAGGTTTCCAAGAGACCCAGTACTTC. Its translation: CASSQDGTGTGFQETQYF.

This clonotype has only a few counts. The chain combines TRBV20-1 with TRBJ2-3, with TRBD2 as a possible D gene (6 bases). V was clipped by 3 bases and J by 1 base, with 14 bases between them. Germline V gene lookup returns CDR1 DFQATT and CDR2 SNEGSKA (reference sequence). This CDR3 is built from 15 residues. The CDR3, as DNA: TGCAGTGCTAGGGCCCGGTGGGGGGGCACAGATACGCAGTATTTT. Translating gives CSARARWGGTDTQYF.

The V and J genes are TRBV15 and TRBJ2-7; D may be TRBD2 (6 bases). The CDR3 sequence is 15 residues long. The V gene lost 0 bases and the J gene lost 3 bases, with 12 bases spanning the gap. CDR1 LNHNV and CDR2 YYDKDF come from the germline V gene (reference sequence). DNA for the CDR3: TGTGCCACCAGCAGAGATGGGGGGACCAGCTACGAGCAGTACTTC. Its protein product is CATSRDGGTSYEQYF.

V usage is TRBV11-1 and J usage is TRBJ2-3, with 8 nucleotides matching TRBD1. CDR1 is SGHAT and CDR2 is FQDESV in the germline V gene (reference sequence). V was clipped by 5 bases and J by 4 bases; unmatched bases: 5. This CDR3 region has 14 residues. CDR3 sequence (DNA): TGTGCCAGCAGCCGTAGACAGGGGTCAGATACGCAGTATTTT. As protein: CASSRRQGSDTQYF.

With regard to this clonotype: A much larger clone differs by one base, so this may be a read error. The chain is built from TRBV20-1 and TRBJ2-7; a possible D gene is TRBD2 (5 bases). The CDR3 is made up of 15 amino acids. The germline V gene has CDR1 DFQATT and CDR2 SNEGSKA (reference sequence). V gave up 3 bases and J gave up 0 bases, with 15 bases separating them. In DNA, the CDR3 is TGCAGTGCTAGGTCGGGCCGGACTGGCTCCTACGAGCAGTACTTC. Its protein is CSARSGRTGSYEQYF.

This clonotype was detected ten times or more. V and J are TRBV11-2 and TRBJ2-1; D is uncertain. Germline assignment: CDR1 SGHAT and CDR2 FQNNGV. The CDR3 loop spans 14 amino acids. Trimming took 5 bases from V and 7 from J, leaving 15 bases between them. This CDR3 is CASSQGSLRNEQFF. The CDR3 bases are TGTGCCAGCAGCCAAGGCAGTCTCAGGAATGAGCAGTTCTTC.

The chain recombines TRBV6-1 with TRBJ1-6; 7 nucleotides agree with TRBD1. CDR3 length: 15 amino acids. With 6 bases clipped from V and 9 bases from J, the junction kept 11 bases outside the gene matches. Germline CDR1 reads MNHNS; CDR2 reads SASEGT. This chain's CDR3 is CASRPQGGFGSPLHF. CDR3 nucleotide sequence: TGTGCCAGCAGGCCCCAGGGGGGGTTCGGTTCACCCCTCCACTTT.

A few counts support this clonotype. The CDR3 DNA reads TGTGCCAGCAGTTTTGCTAGCTCTGGCACAGATACGCAGTATTTT. This translates into CASSFASSGTDTQYF. This chain links TRBV12-3 or TRBV12-4 with TRBJ2-3, with D possibly being TRBD2 (5 bases). V was trimmed by 3 bases and J by 1 base, leaving 11 bases between them. CDR3 length equals 15 residues.

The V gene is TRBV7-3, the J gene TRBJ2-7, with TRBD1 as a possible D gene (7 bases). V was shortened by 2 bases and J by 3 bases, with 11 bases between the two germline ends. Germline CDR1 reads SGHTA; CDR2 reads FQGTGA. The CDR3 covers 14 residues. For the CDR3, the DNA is TGTGCCAGCAGCTTACAGGGGGGCGGCTACGAGCAGTACTTC. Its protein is CASSLQGGGYEQYF.

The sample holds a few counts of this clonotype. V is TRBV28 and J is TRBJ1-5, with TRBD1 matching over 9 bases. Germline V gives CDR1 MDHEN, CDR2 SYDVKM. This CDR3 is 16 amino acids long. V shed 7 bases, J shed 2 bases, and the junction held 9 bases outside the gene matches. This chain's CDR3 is CASIDTTGGGNQPQHF. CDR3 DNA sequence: TGTGCCAGCATTGACACGACAGGGGGAGGCAATCAGCCCCAGCATTTT.

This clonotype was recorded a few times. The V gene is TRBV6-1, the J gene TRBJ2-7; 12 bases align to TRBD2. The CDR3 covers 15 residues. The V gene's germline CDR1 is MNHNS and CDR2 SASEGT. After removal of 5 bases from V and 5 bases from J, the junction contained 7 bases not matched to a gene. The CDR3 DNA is TGTGCCAGCAGTAAGCTAGCGGGGGGGCTCGACGAGCAGTACTTC. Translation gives CASSKLAGGLDEQYF.

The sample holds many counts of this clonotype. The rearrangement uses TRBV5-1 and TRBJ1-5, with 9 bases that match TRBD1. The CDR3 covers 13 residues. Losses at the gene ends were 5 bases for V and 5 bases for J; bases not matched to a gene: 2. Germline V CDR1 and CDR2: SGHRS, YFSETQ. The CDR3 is CASRRDRDQPQHF. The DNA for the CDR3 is TGCGCCAGCAGACGGGACAGGGATCAGCCCCAGCATTTT.

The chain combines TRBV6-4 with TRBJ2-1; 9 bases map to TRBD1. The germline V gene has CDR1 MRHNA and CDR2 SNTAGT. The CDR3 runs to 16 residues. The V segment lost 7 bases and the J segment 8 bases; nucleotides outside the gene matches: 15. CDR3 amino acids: CASTASSGTGYDEQFF. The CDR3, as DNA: TGTGCCAGCACCGCCAGCTCCGGGACAGGGTACGATGAGCAGTTCTTC.

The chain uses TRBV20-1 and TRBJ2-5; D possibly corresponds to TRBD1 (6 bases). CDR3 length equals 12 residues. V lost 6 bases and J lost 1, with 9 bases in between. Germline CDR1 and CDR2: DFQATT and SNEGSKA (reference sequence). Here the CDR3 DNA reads TGCAGTGCGGGGGACATCCAAGAGACCCAGTACTTC. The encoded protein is CSAGDIQETQYF.